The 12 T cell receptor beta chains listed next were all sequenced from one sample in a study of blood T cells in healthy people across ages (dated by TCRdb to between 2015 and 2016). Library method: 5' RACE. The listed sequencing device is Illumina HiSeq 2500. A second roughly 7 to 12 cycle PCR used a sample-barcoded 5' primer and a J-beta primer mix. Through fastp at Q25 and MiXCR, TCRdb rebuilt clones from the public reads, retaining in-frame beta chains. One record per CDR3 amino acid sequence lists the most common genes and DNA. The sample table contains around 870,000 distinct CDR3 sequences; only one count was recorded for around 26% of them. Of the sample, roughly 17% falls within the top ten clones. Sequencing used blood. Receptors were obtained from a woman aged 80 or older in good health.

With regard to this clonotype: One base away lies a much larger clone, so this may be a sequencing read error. The CDR3 DNA sequence: TGTGCCAACAGTAAATCCCCTACAGGACCAGGCACAGATACGCAGTATTTT. It codes for CANSKSPTGPGTDTQYF. The chain links TRBV27 to TRBJ2-3; maybe TRBD1 (5 bases). This CDR3 has 17 residues. Germline loops: CDR1 MNHEY, CDR2 SMNVEV (reference sequence).

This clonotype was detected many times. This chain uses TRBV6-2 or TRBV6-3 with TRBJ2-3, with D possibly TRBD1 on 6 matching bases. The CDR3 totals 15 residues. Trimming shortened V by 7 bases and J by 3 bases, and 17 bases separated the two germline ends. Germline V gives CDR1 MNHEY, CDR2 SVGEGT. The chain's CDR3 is CASMEWGRVTDTQYF. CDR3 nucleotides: TGTGCCAGCATGGAGTGGGGGCGAGTGACAGATACGCAGTATTTT.

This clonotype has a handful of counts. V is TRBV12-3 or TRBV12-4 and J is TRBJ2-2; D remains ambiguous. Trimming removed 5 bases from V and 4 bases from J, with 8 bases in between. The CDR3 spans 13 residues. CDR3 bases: TGTGCCAGCAGTCCCCACCGCACCGGGGAGCTGTTTTTT. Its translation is CASSPHRTGELFF.

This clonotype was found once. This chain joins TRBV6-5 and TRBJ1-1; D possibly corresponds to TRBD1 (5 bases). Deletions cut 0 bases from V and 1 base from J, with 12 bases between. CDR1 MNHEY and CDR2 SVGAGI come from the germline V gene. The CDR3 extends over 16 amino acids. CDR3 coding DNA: TGTGCCAGCAGTTACTCGAGTAGAAGGGGGAACACTGAAGCTTTCTTT. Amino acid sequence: CASSYSSRRGNTEAFF.

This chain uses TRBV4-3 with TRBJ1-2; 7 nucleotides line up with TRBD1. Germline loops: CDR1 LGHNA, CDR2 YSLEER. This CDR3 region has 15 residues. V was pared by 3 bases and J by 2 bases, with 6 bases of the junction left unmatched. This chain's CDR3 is CASSQGDSRNYGYTF. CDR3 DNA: TGCGCCAGCAGCCAGGGGGACAGCAGGAACTATGGCTACACCTTC.

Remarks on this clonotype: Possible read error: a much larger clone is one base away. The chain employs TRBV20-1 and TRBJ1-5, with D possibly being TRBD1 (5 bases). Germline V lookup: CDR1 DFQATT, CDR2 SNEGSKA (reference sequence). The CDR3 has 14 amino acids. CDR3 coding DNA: TGCAGTGCCCGCTTTCCCCAGGGAAATCGGCCCCAGCATTTT. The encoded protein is CSARFPQGNRPQHF.

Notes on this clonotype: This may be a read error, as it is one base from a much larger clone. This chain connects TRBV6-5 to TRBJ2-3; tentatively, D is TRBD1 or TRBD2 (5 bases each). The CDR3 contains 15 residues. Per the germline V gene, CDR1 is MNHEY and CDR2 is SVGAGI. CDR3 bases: TGTGCCGGCAGGAAGTCGGGACGTAACACAGATACGCAGTATTTT. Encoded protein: CAGRKSGRNTDTQYF.

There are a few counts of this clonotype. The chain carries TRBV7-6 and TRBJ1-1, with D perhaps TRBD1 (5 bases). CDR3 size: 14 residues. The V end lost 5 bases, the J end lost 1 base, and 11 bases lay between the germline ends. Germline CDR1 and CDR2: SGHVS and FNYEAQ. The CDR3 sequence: CASSTIQENTEAFF. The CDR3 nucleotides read TGTGCCAGCAGCACAATACAGGAGAACACTGAAGCTTTCTTT.

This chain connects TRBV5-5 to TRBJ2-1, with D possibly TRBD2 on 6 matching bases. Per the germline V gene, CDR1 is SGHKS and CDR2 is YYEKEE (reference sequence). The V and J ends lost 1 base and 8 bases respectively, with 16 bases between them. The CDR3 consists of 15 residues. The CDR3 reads CASSLSEGIFDEQFF. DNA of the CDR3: TGTGCCAGCAGCTTGTCGGAGGGAATCTTCGATGAGCAGTTCTTC. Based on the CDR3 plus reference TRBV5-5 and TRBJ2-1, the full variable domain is DAGVTQSPTHLIKTRGQQVTLRCSPISGHKSVSWYQQVLGQGPQFIFQYYEKEERGRGNFPDRFSARQFPNYSSELNVNALLLGDSALYLCASSLSEGIFDEQFFGPGTRLTVL.

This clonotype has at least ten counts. This chain's CDR3 is CASSLQGIAQYF. CDR3 bases: TGTGCCAGCAGTTTACAGGGGATTGCCCAGTACTTC. This chain links TRBV2 with TRBJ2-7, with TRBD1 matching 7 bases. From germline, CDR1 is SNHLY and CDR2 FYNNEI. The V gene end was trimmed by 5 bases and the J gene end by 10 bases; junction bases not matched to a gene: 8. The CDR3 totals 12 residues.

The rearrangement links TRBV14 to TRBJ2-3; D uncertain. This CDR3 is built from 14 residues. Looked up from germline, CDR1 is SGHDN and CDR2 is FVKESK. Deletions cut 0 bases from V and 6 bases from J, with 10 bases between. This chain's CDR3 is CASSQDWIGDTQYF. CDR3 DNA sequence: TGTGCCAGCAGCCAAGATTGGATTGGCGATACGCAGTATTTT.

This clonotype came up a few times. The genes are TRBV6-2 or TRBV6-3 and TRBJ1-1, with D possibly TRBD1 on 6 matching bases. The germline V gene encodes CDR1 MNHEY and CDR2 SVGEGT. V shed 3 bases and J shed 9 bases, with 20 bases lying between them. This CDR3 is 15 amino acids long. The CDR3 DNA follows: TGTGCCAGCAGTTATTACCTGGGGGCCGAGACTAAAGCTTTCTTT. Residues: CASSYYLGAETKAFF.